This TCR beta chain came from a study of blood T cell repertoires in COVID-19. On the study more broadly: Samples taken during acute and convalescent COVID-19 were collected in the United States, Italy and Spain.

This table comes from immunoSEQ multiplex PCR, and its TCRdb copy is limited to in-frame clones, with some not included. The profile shows more than 150,000 clones, about 86% of them singletons. The CDR3 runs 16 residues. The germline CDR1 and CDR2 sequences are SQVTM and ANQGSEA. The ends lost 7 bases at V and 4 bases at J; junction bases unmatched: 7. Sequencing input: peripheral blood. The receptor comes from a man in his fifties or sixties with active or convalescent COVID-19. The J gene is TRBJ2-2, the V gene TRBV29-1; 15 nucleotides line up with TRBD2. The CDR3: CSDPGLAGGFTGELFF. The CDR3 coding sequence is TGCAGCGACCCGGGACTAGCGGGGGGCTTCACCGGGGAGCTGTTTTTT.